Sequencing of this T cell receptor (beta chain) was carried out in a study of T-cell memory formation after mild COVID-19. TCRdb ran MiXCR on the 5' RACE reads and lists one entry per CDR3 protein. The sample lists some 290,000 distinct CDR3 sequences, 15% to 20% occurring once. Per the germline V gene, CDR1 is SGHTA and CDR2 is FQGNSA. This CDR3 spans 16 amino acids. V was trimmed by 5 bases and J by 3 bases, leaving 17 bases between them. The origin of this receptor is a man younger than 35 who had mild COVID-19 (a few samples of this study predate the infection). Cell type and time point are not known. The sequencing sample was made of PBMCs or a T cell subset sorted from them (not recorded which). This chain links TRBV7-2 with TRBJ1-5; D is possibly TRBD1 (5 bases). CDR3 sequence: CASSPQGPRVNQPQHF. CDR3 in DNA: TGTGCCAGCAGCCCCCAGGGTCCCAGAGTCAATCAGCCCCAGCATTTT.